The 10 T cell receptor beta chains given below trace back to one sample, sequenced in a study of blood T cell repertoires in COVID-19. The assay was immunoSEQ multiplex PCR, and TCRdb's table has in-frame clones only and misses some. The profile shows 330,000 or so clones, roughly 87% of them singletons. The specimen was peripheral blood. The receptors shown here come from a man between 25 and 39 years old with COVID-19, enrolled during active disease.

The V call is TRBV5-4, the J call TRBJ1-6, with a possible D match to TRBD1 (5 bases). The CDR3 sequence is 14 residues long. Trimming stripped 4 bases from V and 4 bases from J, with 9 bases between. CDR1 and CDR2 from the germline V gene are SGHNT and YYREEE (reference sequence). CDR3 DNA: TGTGCCAGCAGCCAGGACATTTATAATTCACCCCTCCACTTT. Amino acid sequence: CASSQDIYNSPLHF.

This clone was seen more than once but under ten times. This chain links TRBV19 with TRBJ1-1, with 10 bases fitting TRBD1. Germline trimming cut 3 bases from V and 3 bases from J; bases unmatched to any gene: 4. Per the germline V gene, CDR1 is LNHDA and CDR2 is SQIVND (reference sequence). This CDR3 spans 15 amino acids. The chain's CDR3 is CASSITDRGDTEAFF. The CDR3 coding sequence is TGTGCCAGTAGTATCACGGACAGGGGGGACACTGAAGCTTTCTTT.

This rearrangement joins TRBV27 to TRBJ2-1; 9 bases align to TRBD2. J gave up 1 base and V 6 bases, and 7 bases lay outside the gene matches. This CDR3 spans 16 amino acids. The germline gives CDR1 MNHEY, CDR2 SMNVEV (reference sequence). The DNA of the CDR3 is TGTGCCAGCAGACCGCTGCTAGCGGGATCCTACAATGAGCAGTTCTTC. It translates to CASRPLLAGSYNEQFF.

The V call is TRBV29-1, the J call TRBJ2-1, with 7 bases that match TRBD1. V lost 0 bases, J lost 4 bases, and 9 bases stayed unmatched. The CDR3 consists of 16 residues. Germline V gene sequence: CDR1 SQVTM, CDR2 ANQGSEA. In DNA form, the CDR3 reads TGCAGCGTTGAAGATCAGGCAGGGGGTGCGTACAATGAGCAGTTCTTC. It specifies CSVEDQAGGAYNEQFF.

The V and J genes are TRBV5-1 and TRBJ2-5, with 12 bases fitting TRBD2. This CDR3 is built from 16 residues. J lost 1 base, V lost 4 bases, and 5 bases had no gene match. CDR1 is SGHRS, CDR2 YFSETQ, per germline. Here the CDR3 reads CASSPGLAGTQETQYF. The CDR3 bases are TGCGCCAGCAGCCCAGGACTAGCGGGGACCCAAGAGACCCAGTACTTC.

CDR3 nucleotide sequence: TGCGCCAGCAGCCCCGGACAGGGGTTACGGGGCTACACCTTC. It codes for CASSPGQGLRGYTF. The rearrangement links TRBV5-1 to TRBJ1-2; 9 bases fit TRBD1. This CDR3 contains 14 residues. V lost 4 bases, J lost 8 bases, and 9 bases stayed unmatched. From germline, CDR1 is SGHRS and CDR2 YFSETQ. The full variable domain, rest sourced from reference TRBV5-1 and TRBJ1-2, is KAGVTQTPRYLIKTRGQQVTLSCSPISGHRSVSWYQQTPGQGLQFLFEYFSETQRNKGNFPGRFSGRQFSNSRSEMNVSTLELGDSALYLCASSPGQGLRGYTFGSGTRLTVV.

This clone was seen only once. CDR3 loop: CASSTRTGTGYTF. DNA of the CDR3: TGTGCCAGCAGTACTCGGACAGGGACTGGCTACACCTTC. The chain is built from TRBV6-5 and TRBJ1-2, with 8 bases fitting TRBD1. The length of the CDR3 is 13 residues. Per germline, CDR1 MNHEY and CDR2 SVGAGI. After removal of 5 bases from V and 7 bases from J, the junction contained 6 bases not matched to a gene.

CDR3 DNA: TGTGCCAGCAGTCAGGTGGACTCAGCGCGGGAGACCCAGTACTTC. It yields the protein CASSQVDSARETQYF. This rearrangement joins TRBV6-6 to TRBJ2-5; D perhaps matches TRBD2 (5 bases). The germline V gene encodes CDR1 MNHNY and CDR2 SVGAGI (reference sequence). This CDR3 contains 15 residues. V shed 5 bases and J shed 5 bases, with 18 bases lying between them.

This clone was seen only a few times. This sequence joins TRBV5-4 and TRBJ1-2; TRBD1 aligns across 9 bases. V lost 5 bases to trimming and J lost 2 bases; unmatched junction nucleotides: 10. The CDR3 spans 16 residues. Looked up from germline, CDR1 is SGHNT and CDR2 is YYREEE (reference sequence). CDR3 bases: TGTGCCAGCAGGCCTCCGGGACAGGGAGCCAACTATGGCTACACCTTC. This gives the protein CASRPPGQGANYGYTF.

V and J are TRBV3-1 (or the pseudogene TRBV3-2) and TRBJ2-2, with D possibly matching TRBD1 (5 bases). Deletions cut 6 bases from V and 2 bases from J, with 13 bases between. The CDR3 totals 15 residues. Germline CDR1 reads LGHDT; CDR2 reads YNNKEL (reference sequence). The CDR3 nucleotides are TGTGCCAGCAGGGACACAAACGCAAACACCGGGGAGCTGTTTTTT. Translated: CASRDTNANTGELFF.